A single sample gave rise to the 3 T cell receptor beta chains below, sequenced in a study of blood T cell repertoires in COVID-19. Some clones are missing from TCRdb's copy, which holds only in-frame ones; the method was immunoSEQ multiplex PCR. The data show over 50,000 clones, around 90% seen once. The sequencing input was peripheral blood. The origin of the receptors is a human donor with active COVID-19. The donor label of this sample is uncertain.

The V call is TRBV9, the J call TRBJ1-3; 8 bases line up with TRBD1. Germline CDR1 is SGDLS and CDR2 is YYNGEE. The CDR3 is made up of 15 amino acids. Losses at the gene ends were 3 bases for V and 2 bases for J; bases not matched to a gene: 4. CDR3 sequence: CASSADRGPGNTIYF. For the CDR3, the DNA is TGTGCCAGCAGCGCCGACAGGGGTCCTGGAAACACCATATATTTT.

The chain joins TRBV19 to TRBJ1-6; 8 nucleotides agree with TRBD1. The germline CDR1 and CDR2 sequences are LNHDA and SQIVND (reference sequence). The V segment lost 5 bases and the J segment 4 bases; nucleotides outside the gene matches: 7. The CDR3 totals 16 residues. The CDR3 loop is CASSVARTGYNSPLHF. The DNA for the CDR3 is TGTGCCAGTAGTGTCGCTCGGACAGGGTATAATTCACCCCTCCACTTT.

This chain uses TRBV6-4 with TRBJ2-1, with 10 bases aligning to TRBD2. This CDR3 has 15 amino acids. V lost 4 bases and J lost 7; bases outside the gene matches: 7. Germline CDR1 MRHNA, CDR2 SNTAGT. The CDR3 loop reads CASSAASGRSNEQFF. Here the CDR3 DNA reads TGTGCCAGCAGTGCAGCTAGCGGGAGATCTAATGAGCAGTTCTTC.